This is a list of T cell receptor beta chains from one sample in a study of Ad26.COV2.S vaccination and SARS-CoV-2 variants. Generated by immunoSEQ multiplex PCR, the TCRdb table keeps only in-frame clones and is missing some. This sample has hundreds of thousands of clones; 80% to 90% occur once, and the top ten carry 1.5%. Sequencing was performed on peripheral blood, taken in a trial of Ad26.COV2.S vaccine versus placebo. The origin of the receptors is a person between 18 and 60 years old who received the Ad26.COV2.S COVID-19 vaccine or a placebo. The CDR3 runs from the conserved cysteine through the conserved F or W. The order of the fields is V gene, J gene, D gene, clone size, CDR3 DNA, CDR3 protein. D genes are given only for firm matches. Some rows have no size entry. The others give once, few or many, or a class for an expanded clone.

v_call: TRBV10-3
j_call: TRBJ1-5
d_call: NA
clone_size: NA
cdr3_nt: TGTGCCATCAGTGTTACAGGAGTTTCCAATCAGCCCCAGCATTTT
cdr3_aa: CAISVTGVSNQPQHF

v_call: TRBV5-4
j_call: TRBJ1-1
d_call: TRBD1
clone_size: NA
cdr3_nt: TGTGCCAGCAGCTTGGACAGGGGGTACACTGAAGCTTTCTTT
cdr3_aa: CASSLDRGYTEAFF

v_call: TRBV2
j_call: TRBJ1-5
d_call: TRBD1
clone_size: NA
cdr3_nt: TGTGCCAGCAGCCTCGACAGGGGAGAGAATCAGCCCCAGCATTTT
cdr3_aa: CASSLDRGENQPQHF

v_call: TRBV25-1
j_call: TRBJ1-2
d_call: NA
clone_size: few
cdr3_nt: TGTGCCAGCAGTGTCAGCGTTAATGGCTACACCTTC
cdr3_aa: CASSVSVNGYTF

v_call: TRBV12-3/TRBV12-4
j_call: TRBJ2-5
d_call: NA
clone_size: NA
cdr3_nt: TGTGCCAGCAGTTCAGCGGCCGAGACCCAGTACTTC
cdr3_aa: CASSSAAETQYF

v_call: TRBV15
j_call: TRBJ1-5
d_call: NA
clone_size: NA
cdr3_nt: TGTGCCACCAGCTACACACCTAGCAATCAGCCCCAGCATTTT
cdr3_aa: CATSYTPSNQPQHF

v_call: TRBV3-1/TRBV3-2
j_call: TRBJ2-1
d_call: NA
clone_size: NA
cdr3_nt: TGTGCCAGCAGCACCTACCGATACTCCTACAATGAGCAGTTCTTC
cdr3_aa: CASSTYRYSYNEQFF

v_call: TRBV2
j_call: TRBJ1-1
d_call: NA
clone_size: NA
cdr3_nt: TGTGCCAGCGGGAAGGGGATCCTGAACACTGAAGCTTTCTTT
cdr3_aa: CASGKGILNTEAFF

v_call: TRBV2
j_call: TRBJ2-7
d_call: TRBD2
clone_size: once
cdr3_nt: TGTGCCAGCAGTGACCCCGGGGAGGGAGGGGCCTACGAGCAGTACTTC
cdr3_aa: CASSDPGEGGAYEQYF

v_call: TRBV18
j_call: TRBJ1-5
d_call: NA
clone_size: NA
cdr3_nt: TGTGCCAGCTCACCAGAGGGCCTCCAGCCCCAGCATTTT
cdr3_aa: CASSPEGLQPQHF

v_call: TRBV5-1
j_call: TRBJ2-1
d_call: NA
clone_size: NA
cdr3_nt: TGCGCCAGCAGATCTACAGGGTGGAACTACAATGAGCAGTTCTTC
cdr3_aa: CASRSTGWNYNEQFF

v_call: TRBV10-3
j_call: TRBJ2-4
d_call: TRBD1
clone_size: NA
cdr3_nt: TGTGCCATCAGTGAGTCGAGACAGGGGGTAAACATTCAGTACTTC
cdr3_aa: CAISESRQGVNIQYF

v_call: TRBV30
j_call: TRBJ1-2
d_call: NA
clone_size: NA
cdr3_nt: TGTGCCTGGAGTGCTCAGGGGTATGGCTACACCTTC
cdr3_aa: CAWSAQGYGYTF

v_call: TRBV30
j_call: TRBJ2-2
d_call: NA
clone_size: NA
cdr3_nt: TGTGCCTGGAGACGCAGGGGCTACAACACCGGGGAGCTGTTTTTT
cdr3_aa: CAWRRRGYNTGELFF

v_call: TRBV19
j_call: TRBJ2-7
d_call: NA
clone_size: NA
cdr3_nt: TGTGCCAGTAGTACCTCGGGCGGGGTCTCCTACGAGCAGTACTTC
cdr3_aa: CASSTSGGVSYEQYF

v_call: TRBV24-1
j_call: TRBJ2-5
d_call: TRBD1
clone_size: NA
cdr3_nt: TGTGCCACCAGTGACCCAGACAGGGAAGAGACCCAGTACTTC
cdr3_aa: CATSDPDREETQYF

v_call: TRBV6-5
j_call: TRBJ2-7
d_call: TRBD2
clone_size: NA
cdr3_nt: TGTGCCAGCAGTTACCGCAGCGGGGGAGGCGATTACGAGCAGTACTTC
cdr3_aa: CASSYRSGGGDYEQYF

v_call: TRBV6-5
j_call: TRBJ1-1
d_call: TRBD1
clone_size: NA
cdr3_nt: TGTGCCAGCAGTTCCGACGCCCGGACAGGTGAAGCTTTCTTT
cdr3_aa: CASSSDARTGEAFF

v_call: TRBV19
j_call: TRBJ1-5
d_call: NA
clone_size: NA
cdr3_nt: TGTGCCAGTCAGCCCGCGCCTTATAGCAATCAGCCCCAGCATTTT
cdr3_aa: CASQPAPYSNQPQHF

v_call: TRBV7-7
j_call: TRBJ2-5
d_call: TRBD1
clone_size: NA
cdr3_nt: TGTGCCAGCACCAAGACAGGGTCCCGCGGGGAGACCCAGTACTTC
cdr3_aa: CASTKTGSRGETQYF

v_call: TRBV5-1
j_call: TRBJ1-6
d_call: TRBD1
clone_size: once
cdr3_nt: TGCGCCAGCAGCTCAAGACAGGGGAACATTAATTCACCCCTCCACTTT
cdr3_aa: CASSSRQGNINSPLHF

v_call: TRBV11-2
j_call: TRBJ2-1
d_call: TRBD1
clone_size: NA
cdr3_nt: TGTGCCAGCAGCTTAGTAAGGACAGGGGGCAGGAATGAGCAGTTCTTC
cdr3_aa: CASSLVRTGGRNEQFF

v_call: TRBV18
j_call: TRBJ2-3
d_call: NA
clone_size: NA
cdr3_nt: TGTGCCAGCTCACTCTTCGAGGCCGGCACAGATACGCAGTATTTT
cdr3_aa: CASSLFEAGTDTQYF

v_call: TRBV5-4
j_call: TRBJ2-7
d_call: TRBD2
clone_size: NA
cdr3_nt: TGTGCCAGCAGCACCGGGACTAATACCTACGAGCAGTACTTC
cdr3_aa: CASSTGTNTYEQYF

v_call: TRBV7-2
j_call: TRBJ1-4
d_call: NA
clone_size: NA
cdr3_nt: TGTGCCAGCAGCTTATGGGAGAGGGGAGAAAAACTGTTTTTT
cdr3_aa: CASSLWERGEKLFF

v_call: TRBV7-3
j_call: TRBJ2-7
d_call: TRBD1
clone_size: NA
cdr3_nt: TGTGCCAGCAGCACGGGACAGGGGCCCTACGAGCAGTACTTC
cdr3_aa: CASSTGQGPYEQYF

v_call: TRBV6-4
j_call: TRBJ1-3
d_call: TRBD1
clone_size: NA
cdr3_nt: TGTGCCAGCAGCCGTGAACAGGGGCCTGGAAACACCATATATTTT
cdr3_aa: CASSREQGPGNTIYF

v_call: TRBV7-2
j_call: TRBJ1-1
d_call: NA
clone_size: NA
cdr3_nt: TGTGCCAGCAGCTTAGGAACAGGCACTGAAGCTTTCTTT
cdr3_aa: CASSLGTGTEAFF

v_call: TRBV2
j_call: TRBJ2-1
d_call: NA
clone_size: NA
cdr3_nt: TGTGCCAGCAGTGTCGACGACAATGAGCAGTTCTTC
cdr3_aa: CASSVDDNEQFF

v_call: TRBV15
j_call: TRBJ2-1
d_call: NA
clone_size: NA
cdr3_nt: TGTGCCACCAGCAGAGATCGGGGGGCAGGGGTTGAGCAGTTCTTC
cdr3_aa: CATSRDRGAGVEQFF

v_call: TRBV13
j_call: TRBJ2-3
d_call: TRBD1
clone_size: NA
cdr3_nt: TGTGCCAGCAGCTCCGGACAGGAGAAGTATTTT
cdr3_aa: CASSSGQEKYF

v_call: TRBV18
j_call: TRBJ2-5
d_call: NA
clone_size: NA
cdr3_nt: TGTGCCAGCTCACCGGGTTTATTAGAGACCCAGTACTTC
cdr3_aa: CASSPGLLETQYF

v_call: TRBV5-8
j_call: TRBJ2-1
d_call: NA
clone_size: NA
cdr3_nt: TGTGCCAGCAGCCCGGGGGCGGTCTCCTACAATGAGCAGTTCTTC
cdr3_aa: CASSPGAVSYNEQFF

v_call: TRBV7-9
j_call: TRBJ2-1
d_call: NA
clone_size: NA
cdr3_nt: TGTGCCAGCAGCCTGCTTAGGGGGGGACAGGAGTTGAATGAGCAGTTCTTC
cdr3_aa: CASSLLRGGQELNEQFF

v_call: TRBV30
j_call: TRBJ1-3
d_call: NA
clone_size: NA
cdr3_nt: TGTGCCTGGAGTGTAGGGGGTGTGGGAAACACCATATATTTT
cdr3_aa: CAWSVGGVGNTIYF

v_call: TRBV19
j_call: TRBJ1-2
d_call: NA
clone_size: NA
cdr3_nt: TGTGCCAGTAGTATTCGGGGATCGAACTATGGCTACACCTTC
cdr3_aa: CASSIRGSNYGYTF

v_call: TRBV10-3
j_call: TRBJ2-1
d_call: NA
clone_size: NA
cdr3_nt: TGTGCCATCAGTGACCCCCGGGACCGGCAGTTCTTC
cdr3_aa: CAISDPRDRQFF

v_call: TRBV7-9
j_call: TRBJ2-1
d_call: TRBD1
clone_size: NA
cdr3_nt: TGTGCCAGCAGCACCAAAAAAGACAGGGCTCCCTACAATGAGCAGTTCTTC
cdr3_aa: CASSTKKDRAPYNEQFF

v_call: TRBV2
j_call: TRBJ2-2
d_call: NA
clone_size: once
cdr3_nt: TGTGCCAGCAGTGAAGCGCTTCGGAACACCGGGGAGCTGTTTTTT
cdr3_aa: CASSEALRNTGELFF

v_call: TRBV12-5
j_call: TRBJ2-7
d_call: TRBD1
clone_size: few
cdr3_nt: TGTGCTAGTGGTTTGGTACATCTAAGACGAGACAGGGGACCTAGGGAGCAGTACTTC
cdr3_aa: CASGLVHLRRDRGPREQYF

v_call: TRBV16
j_call: TRBJ2-1
d_call: TRBD2
clone_size: NA
cdr3_nt: TGTGCCAGCAGTTCCCTTCTAGCGGGCTACAATGAGCAGTTCTTC
cdr3_aa: CASSSLLAGYNEQFF

v_call: TRBV25-1
j_call: TRBJ2-7
d_call: NA
clone_size: NA
cdr3_nt: TGTGCCAGCAGTCGGGACAATTCCTACGAGCAGTACTTC
cdr3_aa: CASSRDNSYEQYF

v_call: TRBV2
j_call: TRBJ1-2
d_call: NA
clone_size: few
cdr3_nt: TGTGCCAGCAGTCCAGATGGCTACACCTTC
cdr3_aa: CASSPDGYTF

v_call: TRBV19
j_call: TRBJ2-3
d_call: NA
clone_size: NA
cdr3_nt: TGTGCCAGTAGAAGAACGATCACAGATACGCAGTATTTT
cdr3_aa: CASRRTITDTQYF

v_call: TRBV24-1
j_call: TRBJ2-1
d_call: TRBD1
clone_size: NA
cdr3_nt: TGTGCCATGGAGGAAGCCGGGACAGCCTACAATGAGCAGTTCTTC
cdr3_aa: CAMEEAGTAYNEQFF

v_call: TRBV30
j_call: TRBJ2-5
d_call: NA
clone_size: NA
cdr3_nt: TGTGCCTGGAGTTTTTCGACAGGCCAAGAGACCCAGTACTTC
cdr3_aa: CAWSFSTGQETQYF

v_call: TRBV7-9
j_call: TRBJ2-1
d_call: NA
clone_size: NA
cdr3_nt: TGTGCCAGTGTGGCGGGCCCGGATGAGCAGTTCTTC
cdr3_aa: CASVAGPDEQFF

v_call: TRBV7-2
j_call: TRBJ2-5
d_call: NA
clone_size: NA
cdr3_nt: TGTGCCAGCAGCTCTTCCTTCCAGGGTTACGAGACCCAGTACTTC
cdr3_aa: CASSSSFQGYETQYF

v_call: TRBV2
j_call: TRBJ2-7
d_call: TRBD2
clone_size: few
cdr3_nt: TGTGCCAGCAGTGAAGGGGGACTAGCGGGAGGATGGGAGCAGTACTTC
cdr3_aa: CASSEGGLAGGWEQYF

v_call: TRBV24-1
j_call: TRBJ2-1
d_call: TRBD2
clone_size: NA
cdr3_nt: TGTGCCACCAGGCTAGCGGGACGGGATGAGCAGTTCTTC
cdr3_aa: CATRLAGRDEQFF

v_call: TRBV5-8
j_call: TRBJ1-1
d_call: TRBD1
clone_size: NA
cdr3_nt: TGTGCCAGCAGCCGATCGGGACAGGAGAAGAACACTGAAGCTTTCTTT
cdr3_aa: CASSRSGQEKNTEAFF

v_call: TRBV9
j_call: TRBJ2-1
d_call: NA
clone_size: NA
cdr3_nt: TGTGCCAGCAGCGTAAGTAGGGGCACTGAGCAGTTCTTC
cdr3_aa: CASSVSRGTEQFF

v_call: TRBV7-2
j_call: TRBJ2-7
d_call: NA
clone_size: NA
cdr3_nt: TGTGCCAGCCAAACAGTGGATGGTCCCTACGAGCAGTACTTC
cdr3_aa: CASQTVDGPYEQYF

v_call: TRBV19
j_call: TRBJ1-5
d_call: TRBD1
clone_size: once
cdr3_nt: TGTGCCAGTAGTTCCGGGACAGGGGCGAATAGCAATCAGCCCCAGCATTTT
cdr3_aa: CASSSGTGANSNQPQHF

v_call: TRBV19
j_call: TRBJ1-2
d_call: NA
clone_size: NA
cdr3_nt: TGTGCCAGTAGTATCAGGGATAACTATGGCTACACCTTC
cdr3_aa: CASSIRDNYGYTF

v_call: TRBV19
j_call: TRBJ1-5
d_call: NA
clone_size: NA
cdr3_nt: TGTGCCAGTAGTCCCCCGGACCGTCAGCCCCAGCATTTT
cdr3_aa: CASSPPDRQPQHF

v_call: TRBV2
j_call: TRBJ2-3
d_call: NA
clone_size: once
cdr3_nt: TGTGCCAGCAGTGAAGCGACAGGACTTTTGACGCAGTATTTT
cdr3_aa: CASSEATGLLTQYF

v_call: TRBV27
j_call: TRBJ1-1
d_call: NA
clone_size: NA
cdr3_nt: TGTGCCACCAAACAGGTTTCCGGCACTGAAGCTTTCTTT
cdr3_aa: CATKQVSGTEAFF

v_call: TRBV10-3
j_call: TRBJ2-2
d_call: TRBD2
clone_size: once
cdr3_nt: TGTGCCGCCGGGGGGGGTACCGGGGAGCTGTTTTTT
cdr3_aa: CAAGGGTGELFF

v_call: TRBV5-1
j_call: TRBJ2-1
d_call: NA
clone_size: NA
cdr3_nt: TGCGCCAGCAGCTTTGGGGGGCATGAGCAGTTCTTC
cdr3_aa: CASSFGGHEQFF